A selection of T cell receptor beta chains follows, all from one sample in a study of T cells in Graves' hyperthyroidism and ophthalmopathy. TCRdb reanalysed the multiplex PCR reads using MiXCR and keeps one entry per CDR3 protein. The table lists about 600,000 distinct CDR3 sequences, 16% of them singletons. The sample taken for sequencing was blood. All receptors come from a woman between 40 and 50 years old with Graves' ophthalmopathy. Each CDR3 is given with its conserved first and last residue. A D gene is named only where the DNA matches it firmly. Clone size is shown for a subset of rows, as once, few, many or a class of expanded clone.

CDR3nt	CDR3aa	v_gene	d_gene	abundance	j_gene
TGCGCCAGCAGCTCCCTTAGCGGGACCCACGAGCAGTACTTC	CASSSLSGTHEQYF	TRBV5-1	TRBD2	few	TRBJ2-7
TGTGCCAGCAGCTTGGGGGCTAGCGGCTCCTACAATGAGCAGTTCTTC	CASSLGASGSYNEQFF	TRBV7-2	NA	many	TRBJ2-1
TGCAGTGCCCAGCGGGAAACCTACGAGCAGTACTTC	CSAQRETYEQYF	TRBV20-1	TRBD2	many	TRBJ2-7
TGTGCCAGCAGTGGTCAAAGGGCCCGGAATGAAAAACTGTTTTTT	CASSGQRARNEKLFF	TRBV2	NA	many	TRBJ1-4
TGCAGCGTAGTAGATGTGGGCAGTGAAGCTTTCTTT	CSVVDVGSEAFF	TRBV29-1	NA	NA	TRBJ1-1
TGCGCCAGCAGCCAAATTCACACCAACACAGATACGCAGTATTTT	CASSQIHTNTDTQYF	TRBV4-1	NA	few	TRBJ2-3
TGTGCCTGGAGTGGGTGGGTGAACACTGAAGCTTTCTTT	CAWSGWVNTEAFF	TRBV30	NA	many	TRBJ1-1
TGTGCCAGCAGCCAAGATTCGGCTAGCGGGGGTAGCGAGCAGTACTTC	CASSQDSASGGSEQYF	TRBV3-1	TRBD2	many	TRBJ2-7
TGCGCCAGCAGCTGGGGTACAGGGCTAGATGAAGAACTGTTTTTT	CASSWGTGLDEELFF	TRBV5-1	NA	NA	TRBJ1-4
TGTGCCAGCAGCCAAGAGCTAGGATATGACTACACCTTC	CASSQELGYDYTF	TRBV3-1	NA	few	TRBJ1-2
TGTGCCAGCAGTTCGATAGAAACAGGGGGCGAGCAGTACTTC	CASSSIETGGEQYF	TRBV27	TRBD1	NA	TRBJ2-7
TGTGCCTGGAGTGGGGTCGTCGGCTACACCTTC	CAWSGVVGYTF	TRBV30	NA	many	TRBJ1-2
TGTGCCAGCAGTTACTCTTGGGTGACCCGGAGCCCAGATACGCAGTATTTT	CASSYSWVTRSPDTQYF	TRBV6-5	NA	NA	TRBJ2-3
TGTGCCAGCAGACCCCTTGGTACCGGGGAGCTGTTTTTT	CASRPLGTGELFF	TRBV27	NA	many	TRBJ2-2
TGCAGTGCTAGACCCAGGGGTGGCTATGGCTACACCTTC	CSARPRGGYGYTF	TRBV20-1	NA	many	TRBJ1-2
TGCAGTGCTAGGGGAGGGGGGGACCTCTCCTACAATGAGCAGTTCTTC	CSARGGGDLSYNEQFF	TRBV20-1	NA	NA	TRBJ2-1
TGTGCCAGCTCACCTGGGGAGACCTCCTACGAGCAGTACTTC	CASSPGETSYEQYF	TRBV18	NA	few	TRBJ2-7
TGCAGTGCTAGCCCAGGCGGGGGGAAGGAAGAGACCCAGTACTTC	CSASPGGGKEETQYF	TRBV20-1	TRBD2	many	TRBJ2-5
TGTGCCAGCAGGGGGGGACTCTATGGCTACACCTTC	CASRGGLYGYTF	TRBV28	NA	many	TRBJ1-2
TGTGCCAGCAGTACGGCTTGGGGTGAGCAGTTCTTC	CASSTAWGEQFF	TRBV6-1	NA	NA	TRBJ2-1
TGTGCCAGCAGTTACTCGGCAGGGGACGACGGGTTAGGCTACACCTTC	CASSYSAGDDGLGYTF	TRBV6-5	NA	few	TRBJ1-2
TGTGCCAGCAGCTTTAATGCTCGGGACAGTCTCTACGAGCAGTACTTC	CASSFNARDSLYEQYF	TRBV11-2	TRBD1	many	TRBJ2-7
TGCGCCAGCAGCTTGGATCCCCTGAACACTGAAGCTTTCTTT	CASSLDPLNTEAFF	TRBV5-1	NA	many	TRBJ1-1
TGTGCCTGGGGCAGGGGGGCCGGGGAGCTGTTTTTT	CAWGRGAGELFF	TRBV30	NA	many	TRBJ2-2
TGTGCCAGCAGGAGTGAAAGGGGGCAAGACACTGAAGCTTTCTTT	CASRSERGQDTEAFF	TRBV27	TRBD1	NA	TRBJ1-1
TGCAGTGCCCTAGATAGCGGATCGAACACCGGGGAGCTGTTTTTT	CSALDSGSNTGELFF	TRBV20-1	NA	few	TRBJ2-2
TGTGCCACCACAGCGGGAGGGTTGTTGGAGCAGTACTTC	CATTAGGLLEQYF	TRBV28	TRBD2	NA	TRBJ2-7
TGTGCCAGCAGTTCGCCTGACTACCGGACTTACATTGAAGATACGCAGTATTTT	CASSSPDYRTYIEDTQYF	TRBV28	NA	many	TRBJ2-3
TGCGCCAGCAGCCAAGGACAGCCTTACAATGAGCAGTTCTTC	CASSQGQPYNEQFF	TRBV4-1	NA	few	TRBJ2-1
TGTGCCAGCTCAGGACAAATAATGAACACTGAAGCTTTCTTT	CASSGQIMNTEAFF	TRBV7-8	NA	many	TRBJ1-1
TGCGCCAGCAGCCCCCGGGACAGCGCGTACGAGCAGTACTTC	CASSPRDSAYEQYF	TRBV5-1	TRBD1	many	TRBJ2-7
TGTGCCAGCAGCACCGGGACTAGCGGGAGAACAGATACGCAGTATTTT	CASSTGTSGRTDTQYF	TRBV11-2	TRBD2	NA	TRBJ2-3
TGTGCCAGCGGTTCGGGGGGGACCTACGAGCAGTACTTC	CASGSGGTYEQYF	TRBV28	TRBD2	many	TRBJ2-7
TGCAGTGCCTTAGCAGGGAGTGGCAATCAGCCCCAGCATTTT	CSALAGSGNQPQHF	TRBV20-1	NA	many	TRBJ1-5
TGCAGTGCTAGATCAGCGGGGGAGCTCCAAGAGACCCAGTACTTC	CSARSAGELQETQYF	TRBV20-1	TRBD2	many	TRBJ2-5